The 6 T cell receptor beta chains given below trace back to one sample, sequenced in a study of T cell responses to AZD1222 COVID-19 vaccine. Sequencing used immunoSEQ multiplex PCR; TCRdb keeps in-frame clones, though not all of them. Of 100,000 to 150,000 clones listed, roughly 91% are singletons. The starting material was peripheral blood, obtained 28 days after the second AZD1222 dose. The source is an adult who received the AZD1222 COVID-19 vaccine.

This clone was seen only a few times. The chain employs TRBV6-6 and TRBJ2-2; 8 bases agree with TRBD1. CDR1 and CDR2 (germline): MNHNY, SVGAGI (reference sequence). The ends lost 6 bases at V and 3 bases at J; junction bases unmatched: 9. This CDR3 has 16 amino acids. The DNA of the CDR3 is TGTGCCAGCAGAATGGGACAGGTTCTGGACACCGGGGAGCTGTTTTTT. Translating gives CASRMGQVLDTGELFF.

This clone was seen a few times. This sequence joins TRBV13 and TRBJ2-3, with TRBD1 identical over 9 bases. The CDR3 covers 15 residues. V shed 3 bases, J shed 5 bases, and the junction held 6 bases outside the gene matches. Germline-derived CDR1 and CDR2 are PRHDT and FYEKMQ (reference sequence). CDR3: CASSFRDRGVDTQYF. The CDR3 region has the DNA TGTGCCAGCAGCTTCCGCGACAGGGGGGTAGATACGCAGTATTTT.

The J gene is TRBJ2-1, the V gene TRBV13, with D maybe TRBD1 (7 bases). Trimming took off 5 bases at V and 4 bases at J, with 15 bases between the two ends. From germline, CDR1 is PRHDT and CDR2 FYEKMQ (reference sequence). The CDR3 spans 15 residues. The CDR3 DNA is TGTGCCAGCAGCGAAGGGGGGACAGCTTACAATGAGCAGTTCTTC. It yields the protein CASSEGGTAYNEQFF.

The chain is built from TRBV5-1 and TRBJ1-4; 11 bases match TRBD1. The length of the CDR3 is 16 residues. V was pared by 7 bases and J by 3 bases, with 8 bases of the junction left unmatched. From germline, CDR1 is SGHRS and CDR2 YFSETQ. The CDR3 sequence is CASRARTGGSNEKLFF. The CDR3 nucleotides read TGCGCCAGCCGAGCAAGGACAGGGGGCTCTAATGAAAAACTGTTTTTT.

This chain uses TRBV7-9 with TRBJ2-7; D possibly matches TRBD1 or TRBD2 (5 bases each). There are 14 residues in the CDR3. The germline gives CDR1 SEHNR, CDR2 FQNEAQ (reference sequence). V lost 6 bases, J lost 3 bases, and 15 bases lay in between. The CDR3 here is CASSKTGRFYEQYF. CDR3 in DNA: TGTGCCAGCAGTAAGACGGGGCGATTCTACGAGCAGTACTTC.

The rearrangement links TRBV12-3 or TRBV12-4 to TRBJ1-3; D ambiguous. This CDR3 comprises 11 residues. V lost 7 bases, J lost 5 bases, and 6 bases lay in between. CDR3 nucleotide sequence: TGTGCCAGCACGAGTCGAAACACCATATATTTT. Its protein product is CASTSRNTIYF.